This is a list of T cell receptor beta chains from one sample in a study of regulatory T cells in long-lasting Graves disease. TCRdb analysed the multiplex PCR reads with MiXCR anew, one entry per CDR3 protein. Of almost 350,000 distinct CDR3 sequences detected, less than 20% appear once; the ten largest clones hold just under 30%. This sample comprised peripheral blood mononuclear cells (PBMCs), obtained when the disease was refractory, from a patient treated with antithyroid drugs. These receptors all come from a female donor with Graves disease. Both conserved end residues are part of each CDR3. D genes are given only for firm matches. Rows give clone size only sometimes, using once, few, many, or a class for an expanded clone.

j_call clone_size v_call d_call cdr3_nt cdr3_aa
TRBJ2-7 many TRBV6-5 NA TGTGCCAGCAGTTCTCACAGGGACTTGGCCTACGAGCAGTACTTC CASSSHRDLAYEQYF
TRBJ2-2 NA TRBV5-4 NA TGTGCCAGCAGCGCCTGGGATCCGGGGACCGGGGAGCTGTTTTTT CASSAWDPGTGELFF
TRBJ1-1 many TRBV12-3/TRBV12-4 NA TGTGCCAGCAGGGAACAGGGATACACTGAAGCTTTCTTT CASREQGYTEAFF
TRBJ2-5 many TRBV18 NA TGTGCCAGCTCACCCCGCGAGCAAGAGACCCAGTACTTC CASSPREQETQYF
TRBJ1-6 NA TRBV20-1 TRBD1 TGCAGTGCCAGGGGGACTCTTAATTCACCCCTCCACTTT CSARGTLNSPLHF
TRBJ2-7 few TRBV5-5 NA TGTGCCAGCAGCTTGTCCCGGAGCTCCTACGAGCAGTACTTC CASSLSRSSYEQYF
TRBJ1-2 many TRBV19 NA TGTGCCAGTAGGAAGCCCGGGCAGTTCTATGGCTACACCTTC CASRKPGQFYGYTF
TRBJ1-4 many TRBV2 TRBD1 TGTGCCAGCAGTGAGGGGGACAGGGGGCGGTGGAAACTGTTTTTT CASSEGDRGRWKLFF
TRBJ2-1 few TRBV12-3/TRBV12-4 NA TGTGCCAGCAGTTTTGGACTCGCTTGGAGCGATGAGCAGTTCTTC CASSFGLAWSDEQFF
TRBJ2-2 many TRBV7-2 TRBD2 TGTGCCAGCAGCTTAAGGCATAAGGCTAGCGGGGGGGCCGGGGAGCTGTTTTTT CASSLRHKASGGAGELFF
TRBJ2-7 NA TRBV5-1 TRBD1 TGCGCCAGCAGCTTGGCACAGGGGAAATACGAGCAGTACTTC CASSLAQGKYEQYF
TRBJ1-5 NA TRBV6-1 NA TGTGCCAGCAGTCTCGTAGGGGGGAGAGGTCAGCCCCAGCATTTT CASSLVGGRGQPQHF
TRBJ1-1 few TRBV19 NA TGTGCCAGTAGTAATGGGGTGAACACTGAAGCTTTCTTT CASSNGVNTEAFF
TRBJ2-7 many TRBV6-2/TRBV6-3 NA TGTGCCAGCAGTTACCTCCTAGGACCCACTAGGGAGCAGTACTTC CASSYLLGPTREQYF
TRBJ1-4 NA TRBV7-3 NA TGTGCCAGCAGCTTATTCGGGGGGGCTAATGAAAAACTGTTTTTT CASSLFGGANEKLFF
TRBJ2-7 few TRBV7-8 TRBD2 TGTGCCAGCAGCCAACAAGGACTAGCGGGGGGCCTGCGTCACGAGCAGTACTTC CASSQQGLAGGLRHEQYF
TRBJ2-7 NA TRBV30 NA TGTGCCTGGAGTGCAAGCTTACAGGGATACGAGCAGTACTTC CAWSASLQGYEQYF
TRBJ2-7 NA TRBV3-1 NA TGTGCCAGCAGCCAAGCGGCCAGGATGCACGAGCAGTACTTC CASSQAARMHEQYF
TRBJ2-2 few TRBV5-1 TRBD1 TGCGCCAGCACCCCCCGGGACAGCCGCACCGGGGAGCTGTTTTTT CASTPRDSRTGELFF
TRBJ2-2 NA TRBV5-5 TRBD1 TGTGCCAGCAGCTTGTATAGGGGGCGCCGGACCGGGGAGCTGTTTTTT CASSLYRGRRTGELFF
TRBJ1-2 NA TRBV18 NA TGTGCCAGCTCACTGAGTAGGGAGATCGGAGGCTACACCTTC CASSLSREIGGYTF
TRBJ2-4 many TRBV6-1 NA TGTGCCAGCAGTGGGGCAGAACTAATAGCCAAAAACATTCAGTACTTC CASSGAELIAKNIQYF
TRBJ1-5 NA TRBV6-5 NA TGTGCCAGCAGTTACTCGATTAGGGAAGGCAATCAGCCCCAGCATTTT CASSYSIREGNQPQHF
TRBJ2-7 NA TRBV6-5 NA TGTGCCAGCAGTTACTCCAAGGTTAAGTACGAGCAGTACTTC CASSYSKVKYEQYF